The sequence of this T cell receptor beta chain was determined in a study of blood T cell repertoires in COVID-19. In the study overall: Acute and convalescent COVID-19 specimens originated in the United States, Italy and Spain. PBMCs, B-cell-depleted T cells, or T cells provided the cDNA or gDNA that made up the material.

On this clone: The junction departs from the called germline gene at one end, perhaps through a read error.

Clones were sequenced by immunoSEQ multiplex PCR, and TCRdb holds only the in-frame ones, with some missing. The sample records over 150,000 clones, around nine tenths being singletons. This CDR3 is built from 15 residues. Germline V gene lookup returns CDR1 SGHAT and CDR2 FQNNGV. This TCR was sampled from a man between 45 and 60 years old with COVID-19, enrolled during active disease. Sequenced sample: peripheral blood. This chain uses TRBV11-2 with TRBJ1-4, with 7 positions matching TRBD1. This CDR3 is CASSAGQTTNERLFF. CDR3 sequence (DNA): TGTGCCAGCAGCGCGGGACAGACGACTAATGAAAGACTGTTTTTT.